This T cell receptor beta chain comes out of a study of radiotherapy plus CTLA-4 blockade in lung cancer. Findings of the study overall: An expansion of tumor-derived TCR clones occurred in blood after radiotherapy plus ipilimumab.

Ipilimumab-mediated CTLA-4 blockade plus focal radiation was given to patients having chemo-refractory metastatic non-small-cell lung cancer. V was shortened by 2 bases and J by 0 bases, with 8 bases between the two germline ends. This CDR3 has 15 residues. Looked up from germline, CDR1 is KGHSH and CDR2 is LQKENI. Sequencing used immunoSEQ multiplex PCR; TCRdb keeps in-frame clones, though not all of them. The data show over 30,000 clones, 60% to 80% seen once. Comments on this clone: Its antigen is undetermined.

The chain carries TRBV18 and TRBJ1-3, with TRBD1 as a possible D gene (5 bases). This clonotype was sampled from a human donor with non-small cell lung cancer whose response to radiotherapy plus ipilimumab could not be evaluated. The sequencing used peripheral blood, collected from a patient treated with radiotherapy plus ipilimumab. For the CDR3, the DNA is TGTGCCAGCTCACCAACCAGGGACTCTGGAAACACCATATATTTT. Translation gives CASSPTRDSGNTIYF. Combining the CDR3 with reference TRBV18 and TRBJ1-3 gives the whole variable domain NAGVMQNPRHLVRRRGQEARLRCSPMKGHSHVYWYRQLPEEGLKFMVYLQKENIIDESGMPKERFSAEFPKEGPSILRIQQVVRGDSAAYFCASSPTRDSGNTIYFGEGSWLTVV.